This T cell receptor beta chain is drawn from a study of T cells after yellow fever vaccination. Production of TCR cDNA was by 5'RACE template switching, which also added a universal primer site and UMIs. A single record per CDR3 protein comes from TCRdb applying MiXCR to the 5' RACE reads. The table includes a few hundred thousand distinct CDR3 sequences, 6% to 8% detected once. The CDR3 covers 16 residues. Germline assignment: CDR1 MNHNS and CDR2 SASEGT. The V and J ends lost 4 bases and 5 bases, in that order; junction bases with no gene match: 5. This clonotype occurred a few times. This receptor was taken from a man under 40 who received the YFV17D yellow fever vaccine. The chain carries TRBV6-1 and TRBJ2-2; 12 bases match TRBD2. This sample comprised PBMCs, obtained 5 days after the yellow fever booster vaccination. This CDR3 reads CASSGLAGVWTGELFF. As DNA, the CDR3 is TGTGCCAGCAGTGGACTAGCGGGAGTTTGGACCGGGGAGCTGTTTTTT.